This T cell receptor (beta chain) was sequenced for a study of CD8 T cells in Susac syndrome. The CDR3 consists of 16 residues. Germline CDR1 is KGHSH and CDR2 is LQKENI. V was pared by 2 bases and J by 3 bases, with 13 bases between. On this clonotype itself: The antigen is not known.

Sequencing of TCR beta drew on CD8+ and CD4+ T cells from blood. Negative magnetic isolation gave CD8+ and CD4+ cells; FACS enriched CD8+ TEMRA. cDNA came from roughly 0.53 to 1 ug RNA primed by random hexamers. Multiplex PCR with immunoSEQ amplified the TCR beta CDR3 across 54 Vbeta and 13 Jbeta. MiXCR was run by TCRdb on the immunoSEQ multiplex PCR reads, yielding one entry per CDR3 protein. The sample holds some 180,000 distinct CDR3 sequences; 90% to 95% are singletons and the top ten take approximately 0.09%. Overall study results and limits: Expansion of clones was not seen in the CD4+ T cell repertoires of Susac syndrome.

The sample consisted of CD4+ T cells from PBMCs. The origin of this receptor is a human donor with Susac syndrome. The chain joins TRBV18 to TRBJ2-2, with D possibly being TRBD1 or TRBD2 (6 bases each). The CDR3 reads CASSPTGAVDTGELFF. CDR3 DNA sequence: TGTGCCAGCTCACCAACGGGGGCGGTGGACACCGGGGAGCTGTTTTTT. The full variable domain, rest sourced from reference TRBV18 and TRBJ2-2, is NAGVMQNPRHLVRRRGQEARLRCSPMKGHSHVYWYRQLPEEGLKFMVYLQKENIIDESGMPKERFSAEFPKEGPSILRIQQVVRGDSAAYFCASSPTGAVDTGELFFGEGSRLTVL.